Listed here is a single T cell receptor beta chain. These data are taken from a study of blood T cell repertoires in COVID-19. Study-wide background: Specimens from acute and convalescent COVID-19 originated in the United States, Italy and Spain.

The CDR3 is 15 residues long. The V gene end was trimmed by 4 bases and the J gene end by 2 bases; junction bases not matched to a gene: 6. The germline CDR1 and CDR2 sequences are MNHEY and SMNVEV (reference sequence). Produced via immunoSEQ multiplex PCR; TCRdb's table is partial and in-frame only. The top ten clones hold 20% to 25% of a sample with around 72,000 clones, 80% to 90% of them seen once. The sequence came from a woman in her 70s with acute or convalescent COVID-19. This chain uses TRBV27 with TRBJ2-7; 9 bases match TRBD2. Input material: peripheral blood. CDR3 nucleotide sequence: TGTGCCAGCAGTTCCCATAGCGGGAGACCCTACGAGCAGTACTTC. This translates into CASSSHSGRPYEQYF.